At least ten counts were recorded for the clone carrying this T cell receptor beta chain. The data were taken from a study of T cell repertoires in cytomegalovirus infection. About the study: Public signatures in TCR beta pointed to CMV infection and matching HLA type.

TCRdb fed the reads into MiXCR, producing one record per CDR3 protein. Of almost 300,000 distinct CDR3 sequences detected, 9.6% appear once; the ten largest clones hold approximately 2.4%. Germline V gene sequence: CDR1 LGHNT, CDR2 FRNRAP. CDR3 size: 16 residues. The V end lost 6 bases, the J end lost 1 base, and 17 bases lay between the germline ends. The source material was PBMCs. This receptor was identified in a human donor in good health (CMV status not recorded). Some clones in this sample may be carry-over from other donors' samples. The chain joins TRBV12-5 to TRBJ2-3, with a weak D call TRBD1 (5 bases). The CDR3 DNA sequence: TGTGCTAGTGGGCCCTCGGACAACCAGCGCACAGATACGCAGTATTTT. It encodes CASGPSDNQRTDTQYF.